This TCR beta chain stems from a study of control samples from healthy donors and cancer patients (dated by TCRdb to between 2020 and 2021). Of note for this clone: This clone's antigen is unknown. No base quality values were provided; no much bigger clone lies one nucleotide off.

The receptor library was made with the immunoSEQ multiplex PCR assay. Sourced from immuneACCESS, this table was stored by TCRdb with only in-frame sequences that have V and J called. A share of the clones is absent; for the studies checked, an unresolved V gene accounts for under half, and the remainder has no known explanation. The sample table shows around 42,000 clones, and 83% are seen once. Over 45% of the sample is held by the ten biggest clonotypes. Clipping removes 8 bases from V and 4 bases from J, with 7 as the unmatched junction base count. In the germline V gene, CDR1 corresponds to ENHRY and CDR2 to SYGVKD. The CDR3 measures 13 amino acids from cysteine to phenylalanine. Just the 39-base CDR3 DNA is kept, in frame starting at base 1.

The sequencing input was blood. The chain was built from TRBV10-3 and TRBJ2-7, with 8 bases in between that match TRBD2. This TCR came from a man aged 60 to 75 in good health. DNA sequence: TGTGCCATCCGCCCCGGGGGGGAGTACGAGCAGTACTTC. This yields the protein CAIRPGGEYEQYF.